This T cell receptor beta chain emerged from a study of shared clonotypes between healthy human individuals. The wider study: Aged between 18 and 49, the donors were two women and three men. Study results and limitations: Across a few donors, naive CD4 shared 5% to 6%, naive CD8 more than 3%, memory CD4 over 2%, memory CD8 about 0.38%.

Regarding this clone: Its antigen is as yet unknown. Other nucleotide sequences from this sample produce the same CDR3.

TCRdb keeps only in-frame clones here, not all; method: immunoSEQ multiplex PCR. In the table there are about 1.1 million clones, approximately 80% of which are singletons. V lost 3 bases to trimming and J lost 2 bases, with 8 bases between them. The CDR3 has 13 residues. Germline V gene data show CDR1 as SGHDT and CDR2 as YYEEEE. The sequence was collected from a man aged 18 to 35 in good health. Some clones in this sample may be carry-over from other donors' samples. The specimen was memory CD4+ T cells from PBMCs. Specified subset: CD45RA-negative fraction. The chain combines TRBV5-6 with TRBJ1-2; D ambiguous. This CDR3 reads CASSWRGNYGYTF. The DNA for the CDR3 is TGTGCCAGCAGCTGGAGAGGGAACTATGGCTACACCTTC. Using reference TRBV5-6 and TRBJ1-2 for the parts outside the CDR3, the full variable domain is DAGVTQSPTHLIKTRGQQVTLRCSPKSGHDTVSWYQQALGQGPQFIFQYYEEEERQRGNFPDRFSGHQFPNYSSELNVNALLLGDSALYLCASSWRGNYGYTFGSGTRLTVV.